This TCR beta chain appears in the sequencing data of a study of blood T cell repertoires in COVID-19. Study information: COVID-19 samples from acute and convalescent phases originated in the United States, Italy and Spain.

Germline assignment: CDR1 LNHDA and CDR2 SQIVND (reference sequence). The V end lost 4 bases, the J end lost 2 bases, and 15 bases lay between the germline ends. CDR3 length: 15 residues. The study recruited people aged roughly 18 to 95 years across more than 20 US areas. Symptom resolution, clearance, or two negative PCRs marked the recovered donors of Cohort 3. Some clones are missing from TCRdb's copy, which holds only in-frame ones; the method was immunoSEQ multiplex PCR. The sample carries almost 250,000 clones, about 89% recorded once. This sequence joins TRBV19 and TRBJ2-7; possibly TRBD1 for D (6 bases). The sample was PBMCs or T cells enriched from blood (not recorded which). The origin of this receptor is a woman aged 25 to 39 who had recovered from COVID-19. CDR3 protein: CASSKLRDKTYEQYF. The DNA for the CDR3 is TGTGCCAGTAGTAAGTTGAGGGACAAGACCTACGAGCAGTACTTC.